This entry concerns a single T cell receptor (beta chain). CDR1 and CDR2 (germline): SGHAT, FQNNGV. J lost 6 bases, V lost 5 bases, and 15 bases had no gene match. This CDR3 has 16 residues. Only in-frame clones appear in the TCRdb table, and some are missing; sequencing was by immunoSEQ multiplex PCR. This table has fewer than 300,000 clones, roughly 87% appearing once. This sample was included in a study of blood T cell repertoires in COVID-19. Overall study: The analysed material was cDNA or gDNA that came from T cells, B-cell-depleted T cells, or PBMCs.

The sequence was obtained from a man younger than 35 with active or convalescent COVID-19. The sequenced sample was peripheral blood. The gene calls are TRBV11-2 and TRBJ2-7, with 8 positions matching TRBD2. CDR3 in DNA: TGTGCCAGCAGCATTTATAGCGGGACTCTTCCGGGCGAGCAGTACTTC. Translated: CASSIYSGTLPGEQYF.